This TCR beta chain was documented in a study of blood T cell repertoires in COVID-19. Some clones are missing from TCRdb's copy, which holds only in-frame ones; the method was immunoSEQ multiplex PCR. The table has about 360,000 clones, approximately 86% seen once. The Seattle patients joined while their infection was active and were tracked longitudinally afterward. The material sequenced was peripheral blood. This TCR came from a woman aged 55-69 years with COVID-19, enrolled during active disease.

CDR3 nucleotides: TGTGCCAGTAGCCTTTGGGAGGACAACCAAGAGACCCAGTACTTC. This codes for CASSLWEDNQETQYF. V and J are TRBV19 and TRBJ2-5, with D possibly being TRBD2 (6 bases). Trimming pared 6 bases from V and 0 bases from J, leaving 14 bases between. Per germline, CDR1 LNHDA and CDR2 SQIVND (reference sequence). The CDR3 runs 15 residues.